The next 19 T cell receptor beta chains were all read from a single sample in a study of blood T cell repertoires in COVID-19. Libraries were prepared by immunoSEQ multiplex PCR; TCRdb keeps only in-frame clonotypes and omits some of them. The sample contains roughly 240,000 clones, over 80% of which appear only once. The sample taken for sequencing was PBMCs or T cells enriched from blood (not recorded which). The receptors were sampled from a woman aged 25 to 39 with acute COVID-19.

CDR3 region: CASSLGAGSGETQYF. The DNA for the CDR3 is TGCGCCAGCAGCTTAGGGGCAGGGTCCGGGGAGACCCAGTACTTC. This sequence joins TRBV5-1 and TRBJ2-5; weak D call: TRBD1 (5 bases). V dropped 2 bases and J dropped 5 bases, with 16 bases sitting between them. Germline V CDR1 and CDR2: SGHRS, YFSETQ. The CDR3 totals 15 residues.

The CDR3 here is CASTLAANTEAFF. The CDR3 nucleotides are TGTGCCAGCACCTTAGCAGCGAACACTGAAGCTTTCTTT. The chain joins TRBV12-3 or TRBV12-4 to TRBJ1-1; D ambiguous. CDR3 length: 13 amino acids. Trimming cost V 7 bases and J 1 base, with 10 bases left between them.

This rearrangement joins TRBV7-9 to TRBJ2-1; 7 nucleotides match TRBD1. The junction had 10 bases not matched to a gene; V was cut back by 1 base and J by 1 base. The CDR3 spans 18 residues. CDR1 SEHNR and CDR2 FQNEAQ come from the germline V gene (reference sequence). The CDR3 reads CASSLVGDSRGSYNEQFF. In nucleotides, the CDR3 is TGTGCCAGCAGCTTAGTTGGGGACAGTCGAGGTTCCTACAATGAGCAGTTCTTC.

This chain uses TRBV29-1 with TRBJ2-5; 10 bases are shared with TRBD2. Germline loops: CDR1 SQVTM, CDR2 ANQGSEA. V lost 3 bases, J lost 4 bases, and 2 bases stayed unmatched. This CDR3 has 13 amino acids. CDR3 sequence reads: CSVEPSGGETQYF. The CDR3 coding sequence is TGCAGCGTTGAGCCTAGCGGGGGAGAGACCCAGTACTTC.

The chain employs TRBV5-6 and TRBJ1-5, with D maybe TRBD1 (5 bases). Germline loops: CDR1 SGHDT, CDR2 YYEEEE. This CDR3 spans 14 amino acids. The ends were cut back, 2 bases at V and 6 bases at J, with 12 bases in the middle. The CDR3 DNA sequence: TGTGCCAGCAGCTTTTTAGGGGATACTCAGCCCCAGCATTTT. It yields the protein CASSFLGDTQPQHF.

The gene calls are TRBV7-8 and TRBJ2-1, with 15 bases matching TRBD2. The length of the CDR3 is 18 residues. CDR1 and CDR2 (germline): SGHVS, FQNEAQ. V lost 6 bases and J lost 0; bases outside the gene matches: 6. The CDR3 loop is CASRPGLAGGNSYNEQFF. In DNA, the CDR3 is TGTGCCAGCAGGCCGGGACTAGCGGGGGGAAACTCCTACAATGAGCAGTTCTTC.

Points on this clone: Different DNA sequences within this sample yield the same CDR3. This chain uses TRBV7-9 with TRBJ1-1, with D tentatively TRBD1 (6 bases). CDR1 is SEHNR, CDR2 FQNEAQ, per germline (reference sequence). V was cut by 5 bases and J by 3 bases, with 16 bases left in between. This CDR3 is 15 amino acids long. CDR3 protein: CASSPLGRGYTEAFF. DNA of the CDR3: TGTGCCAGCAGCCCCCTAGGCAGGGGATACACTGAAGCTTTCTTT.

The J gene is TRBJ2-1, the V gene TRBV19; D ambiguous. The CDR3 runs 15 residues. V lost 3 bases, J lost 0 bases, and 9 bases lay in between. CDR1 and CDR2 from the germline V gene are LNHDA and SQIVND (reference sequence). CDR3 DNA sequence: TGTGCCAGTAGTATTCACACCGCCTCCTACAATGAGCAGTTCTTC. Its translation: CASSIHTASYNEQFF.

J is TRBJ1-1 and V is TRBV30; 7 bases fit TRBD1. The germline gives CDR1 GTSNPN, CDR2 SVGIG (reference sequence). V lost 2 bases, J lost 1 base, and 7 bases stayed unmatched. The CDR3 covers 15 residues. The chain's CDR3 is CAWSPPQGPNTEAFF. In DNA, the CDR3 is TGTGCCTGGAGTCCTCCACAGGGGCCGAACACTGAAGCTTTCTTT.

CDR3 sequence: CASSLARQGFNQPQHF. CDR3 in DNA: TGTGCCAGCAGTTTGGCGCGACAGGGTTTCAATCAGCCCCAGCATTTT. The J gene is TRBJ1-5, the V gene TRBV6-6, with 7 positions matching TRBD1. Germline values: CDR1 MNHNY, CDR2 SVGAGI (reference sequence). V shed 4 bases and J 3 bases; nucleotides not matched to a gene: 9. This CDR3 is built from 16 residues.

This chain joins TRBV5-1 and TRBJ2-7; the D gene is possibly TRBD1 (6 bases). The germline V gene encodes CDR1 SGHRS and CDR2 YFSETQ. The V end was cut by 5 bases, the J end by 3 bases, with 15 bases between. The CDR3 contains 14 residues. The DNA of the CDR3 is TGCGCCAGCAGGCTCAACAGGGATGGCTACGAGCAGTACTTC. Its translation is CASRLNRDGYEQYF.

This clone was detected once. This chain connects TRBV2 to TRBJ1-1, with 7 bases that match TRBD1. V dropped 0 bases and J dropped 4; count of bases not matched to a gene: 14. The CDR3 is made up of 18 amino acids. CDR1 SNHLY and CDR2 FYNNEI come from the germline V gene. CDR3 nucleotides: TGTGCCAGCAGTGAAGCCCTACCCAGACAGGGTAGCGGCACTGAAGCTTTCTTT. Translating it yields CASSEALPRQGSGTEAFF.

The chain joins TRBV5-1 to TRBJ2-7, with TRBD2 as a possible D gene (5 bases). Germline V gene data show CDR1 as SGHRS and CDR2 as YFSETQ. V dropped 6 bases and J dropped 7 bases, with 14 bases sitting between them. CDR3 size: 12 residues. CDR3 sequence: CASMFDRTEQYF. CDR3 DNA sequence: TGCGCCAGCATGTTCGATCGGACTGAGCAGTACTTC.

The chain has TRBV9 and TRBJ2-3; D remains ambiguous. The CDR3 extends over 13 amino acids. V was pared by 4 bases and J by 2 bases, with 8 bases between. Germline V gives CDR1 SGDLS, CDR2 YYNGEE. This CDR3 is CASSRYFTDTQYF. CDR3 bases: TGTGCCAGCAGCCGGTATTTCACAGATACGCAGTATTTT. The full variable domain, with the rest looked up from reference TRBV9 and TRBJ2-3, is DSGVTQTPKHLITATGQRVTLRCSPRSGDLSVYWYQQSLDQGLQFLIQYYNGEERAKGNILERFSAQQFPDLHSELNLSSLELGDSALYFCASSRYFTDTQYFGPGTRLTVL.

The rearrangement joins TRBV4-3 to TRBJ1-4; 9 nucleotides align to TRBD1. The germline V gene has CDR1 LGHNA and CDR2 YSLEER. The CDR3 covers 17 residues. J gave up 3 bases and V 4 bases, and 9 bases lay outside the gene matches. CDR3 residues: CASSPVPGQGSNEKLFF. CDR3 bases: TGCGCCAGCAGCCCGGTGCCAGGACAGGGGTCTAATGAAAAACTGTTTTTT.

The V gene is TRBV7-8, the J gene TRBJ2-5, with 8 bases identical to TRBD2. CDR3 length: 15 residues. In germline, CDR1 is SGHVS, CDR2 FQNEAQ. Unmatched junction bases numbered 6, after V lost 1 base and J lost 5 bases. DNA of the CDR3: TGTGCCAGCAGCTTAGAAGGCGGGGGGTGGGAGACCCAGTACTTC. It encodes CASSLEGGGWETQYF.

The V and J genes are TRBV11-2 and TRBJ2-3; TRBD2 is a possible D gene (6 bases). Germline V gene lookup returns CDR1 SGHAT and CDR2 FQNNGV. This CDR3 is built from 15 residues. V was pared by 1 base and J by 5 bases, with 13 bases between. This chain's CDR3 is CASSLGEPGRDTQYF. CDR3 sequence (DNA): TGTGCCAGCAGCTTAGGGGAACCCGGGAGAGATACGCAGTATTTT.

The V gene is TRBV29-1, the J gene TRBJ2-7, with D possibly being TRBD2 (6 bases). The germline CDR1 and CDR2 sequences are SQVTM and ANQGSEA. V was pared by 4 bases and J by 0 bases, with 19 bases between. The CDR3 has 16 amino acids. In DNA form, the CDR3 reads TGCAGCGTTGTGGGACTCGCTGATGGAAGCTCCTACGAGCAGTACTTC. Protein: CSVVGLADGSSYEQYF.

The chain uses TRBV9 and TRBJ2-7; TRBD2 might be the D (7 bases). The CDR3 loop spans 15 amino acids. The V end lost 4 bases, the J end lost 3 bases, and 17 bases lay between the germline ends. The V gene's germline CDR1 is SGDLS and CDR2 YYNGEE. CDR3 protein: CASSPRGGGHYEQYF. The CDR3 DNA follows: TGTGCCAGCAGCCCCCGTGGGGGGGGGCACTACGAGCAGTACTTC.